A single sample gave rise to the 28 T cell receptor beta chains below, sequenced in a study of OX40 agonist ivuxolimab in advanced cancers. Only in-frame clones appear in the TCRdb table, and some are missing; sequencing was by immunoSEQ multiplex PCR. The repertoire includes roughly 66,000 clones, 75% to 85% of them detected once, and approximately 0.63% sits in the top ten. Here the sequenced sample was CD4+ or CD8+ T cells sorted from blood, taken in a trial of the OX40 agonist ivuxolimab. The receptors were sampled from an adult with an advanced solid tumor such as melanoma, head and neck, liver or kidney cancer.

This chain connects TRBV19 to TRBJ1-5, with 9 bases identical to TRBD1. Per germline, CDR1 LNHDA and CDR2 SQIVND (reference sequence). With V trimmed by 1 base and J by 0 bases, 4 bases remained unmatched. This CDR3 is built from 17 residues. The CDR3 is CASSIAWGQGSNQPQHF. The DNA for the CDR3 is TGTGCCAGTAGTATAGCCTGGGGACAGGGTAGCAATCAGCCCCAGCATTTT.

The gene calls are TRBV2 and TRBJ2-7; no firm D call. V was clipped by 1 base and J by 0 bases, with 10 bases between them. Germline-derived CDR1 and CDR2 are SNHLY and FYNNEI. CDR3 length: 15 residues. The CDR3 is CASSEEPSSSYEQYF. The CDR3, as DNA: TGTGCCAGCAGTGAAGAGCCCAGTAGCTCCTACGAGCAGTACTTC.

The chain links TRBV7-8 to TRBJ2-2; tentative D call: TRBD1 (6 bases). V lost 5 bases, J lost 2 bases, and 12 bases lay in between. CDR1 SGHVS and CDR2 FQNEAQ come from the germline V gene. The length of the CDR3 is 15 residues. CDR3 coding DNA: TGTGCCAGCAGCCCCACGGACAGTAACACCGGGGAGCTGTTTTTT. Amino acid sequence: CASSPTDSNTGELFF.

J is TRBJ2-7 and V is TRBV18; D ambiguous. The CDR3 runs to 11 residues. The ends were cut back, 6 bases at V and 0 bases at J, with 3 bases in the middle. The germline gives CDR1 KGHSH, CDR2 LQKENI. The CDR3 sequence is CASSYSYEQYF. The CDR3 DNA sequence: TGTGCCAGCTCCTACTCCTACGAGCAGTACTTC.

The chain joins TRBV18 to TRBJ1-4, with D uncertain. V lost 3 bases and J lost 1, with 18 bases in between. Germline assignment: CDR1 KGHSH and CDR2 LQKENI. The CDR3 is 18 residues long. CDR3: CASSPGLIGGVTNEKLFF. CDR3 bases: TGTGCCAGCTCACCCGGACTTATCGGAGGAGTAACTAATGAAAAACTGTTTTTT. Filled out from reference TRBV18 and TRBJ1-4, the complete variable domain reads NAGVMQNPRHLVRRRGQEARLRCSPMKGHSHVYWYRQLPEEGLKFMVYLQKENIIDESGMPKERFSAEFPKEGPSILRIQQVVRGDSAAYFCASSPGLIGGVTNEKLFFGSGTQLSVL.

The chain has TRBV6-5 and TRBJ2-1; D perhaps matches TRBD2 (5 bases). The germline V gene has CDR1 MNHEY and CDR2 SVGAGI. V was pared by 2 bases and J by 0 bases, with 11 bases between. This CDR3 contains 16 residues. The CDR3 coding sequence is TGTGCCAGCAGTTACGGAATAGGGAGCTCCTACAATGAGCAGTTCTTC. Encoded protein: CASSYGIGSSYNEQFF.

J is TRBJ1-2 and V is TRBV7-9; maybe TRBD1 (5 bases). This CDR3 region has 14 residues. CDR1 is SEHNR, CDR2 FQNEAQ, per germline (reference sequence). V lost 5 bases to trimming and J lost 2 bases, with 12 bases between them. The CDR3 sequence: CASSPGWGNYGYTF. CDR3 sequence (DNA): TGTGCCAGCAGCCCGGGGTGGGGGAACTATGGCTACACCTTC. The whole variable domain, filled in from reference TRBV7-9 and TRBJ1-2, reads DTGVSQNPRHKITKRGQNVTFRCDPISEHNRLYWYRQTLGQGPEFLTYFQNEAQLEKSRLLSDRFSAERPKGSFSTLEIQRTEQGDSAMYLCASSPGWGNYGYTFGSGTRLTVV.

V gene TRBV12-5 combines with J gene TRBJ2-7, with D maybe TRBD1 (6 bases). V was clipped by 1 base and J by 2 bases, with 27 bases between them. The CDR3 has 20 amino acids. The germline gives CDR1 LGHNT, CDR2 FRNRAP. CDR3 amino acids: CASGLDPVFDIGQRPYEQYF. The CDR3 DNA is TGTGCTAGTGGTTTGGATCCCGTGTTTGATATAGGACAGCGACCCTACGAGCAGTACTTC.

V and J are TRBV2 and TRBJ2-3; D is unclear. Germline assignment: CDR1 SNHLY and CDR2 FYNNEI. The ends were cut back, 3 bases at V and 4 bases at J, with 8 bases in the middle. The CDR3 sequence is 13 residues long. CDR3 sequence (DNA): TGTGCCAGCAGTGAGAGTATGGCAGATACGCAGTATTTT. This translates into CASSESMADTQYF.

The chain uses TRBV18 and TRBJ1-4; D gene uncertain. V was cut by 3 bases and J by 4 bases, with 15 bases left in between. CDR1 KGHSH and CDR2 LQKENI come from the germline V gene. The CDR3 runs 16 residues. In DNA, the CDR3 is TGTGCCAGCTCACCGGGAGTCGGGCAGCTTAATGAAAAACTGTTTTTT. Its protein product is CASSPGVGQLNEKLFF.

In its sample, this clone was seen once. The rearrangement links TRBV18 to TRBJ2-7, with 7 bases identical to TRBD1. V trimming: 6 bases; J trimming: 7 bases; junction bases outside the gene matches: 9. Germline V CDR1 and CDR2: KGHSH, LQKENI. CDR3 length: 13 residues. The chain's CDR3 is CASSQDRVGEQYF. In DNA form, the CDR3 reads TGTGCCAGCTCGCAAGACAGGGTAGGGGAGCAGTACTTC.

The chain employs TRBV5-1 and TRBJ2-7; the D gene could be TRBD1 or TRBD2 (6 bases each). Looked up from germline, CDR1 is SGHRS and CDR2 is YFSETQ. The V end was cut by 1 base, the J end by 4 bases, with 12 bases between. CDR3 length: 14 amino acids. In nucleotides, the CDR3 is TGCGCCAGCAGCTTGATAGGGGGGTGGTACGAGCAGTACTTC. This translates into CASSLIGGWYEQYF.

The chain links TRBV9 to TRBJ2-5, with D possibly TRBD2 on 6 matching bases. V was shortened by 0 bases and J by 2 bases, with 14 bases between the two germline ends. CDR3 size: 16 residues. CDR1 is SGDLS and CDR2 is YYNGEE in the germline V gene. CDR3 loop: CASSVARRGAQETQYF. DNA of the CDR3: TGTGCCAGCAGCGTAGCTCGGCGGGGAGCTCAAGAGACCCAGTACTTC.

V gene TRBV2 combines with J gene TRBJ2-1; TRBD1 aligns across 8 bases. Looked up from germline, CDR1 is SNHLY and CDR2 is FYNNEI. J gave up 9 bases and V 5 bases, and 6 bases lay outside the gene matches. The CDR3 sequence is 13 residues long. This chain's CDR3 is CASSTDRGGEQFF. The CDR3 nucleotides are TGTGCCAGCAGTACAGACAGGGGAGGTGAGCAGTTCTTC. Combining the CDR3 with reference TRBV2 and TRBJ2-1 gives the whole variable domain EPEVTQTPSHQVTQMGQEVILRCVPISNHLYFYWYRQILGQKVEFLVSFYNNEISEKSEIFDDQFSVERPDGSNFTLKIRSTKLEDSAMYFCASSTDRGGEQFFGPGTRLTVL.

CDR3 sequence (DNA): TGTGCCAGTAGTCATTGGGAGGGGCGGAGAGGCTACACCTTC. Protein sequence: CASSHWEGRRGYTF. The V call is TRBV19, the J call TRBJ1-2; TRBD1 is a possible D gene (5 bases). CDR3 length equals 14 residues. Germline V gives CDR1 LNHDA, CDR2 SQIVND (reference sequence). V was pared by 5 bases and J by 8 bases, with 18 bases between.

The rearrangement links TRBV6-5 to TRBJ1-5; 7 bases are shared with TRBD1. The V segment lost 8 bases and the J segment 4 bases; nucleotides outside the gene matches: 5. The CDR3 totals 13 residues. The germline V gene encodes CDR1 MNHEY and CDR2 SVGAGI. CDR3 DNA: TGTGCCAGCTCCCGGGACAGAAATCAGCCCCAGCATTTT. Amino acids: CASSRDRNQPQHF.

The V and J genes are TRBV19 and TRBJ2-2, with TRBD2 matching 8 bases. Germline CDR1 is LNHDA and CDR2 is SQIVND (reference sequence). J gave up 0 bases and V 9 bases, and 9 bases lay outside the gene matches. The length of the CDR3 is 16 residues. CDR3 protein: CARADERESNTGELFF. Here the CDR3 DNA reads TGTGCCAGGGCAGACGAGCGGGAGTCGAACACCGGGGAGCTGTTTTTT.

The rearrangement joins TRBV4-1 to TRBJ2-1, with 8 bases lining up with TRBD1. The V segment lost 2 bases and the J segment 7 bases; nucleotides outside the gene matches: 13. The germline V gene has CDR1 MGHRA and CDR2 YSYEKL. The CDR3 is 17 residues long. CDR3 nucleotides: TGCGCCAGCAGCCAATTAGGGGCCAGGGGGCTTGATAATGAGCAGTTCTTC. Translation: CASSQLGARGLDNEQFF.

The V call is TRBV6-6, the J call TRBJ2-5; 12 bases map to TRBD2. With V trimmed by 5 bases and J by 7 bases, 8 bases remained unmatched. Per the germline V gene, CDR1 is MNHNY and CDR2 is SVGAGI (reference sequence). The CDR3 runs to 15 residues. CDR3: CASSGGLAGPGTQYF. CDR3 DNA sequence: TGTGCCAGCAGTGGCGGACTAGCGGGACCAGGGACCCAGTACTTC.

The V gene is TRBV30, the J gene TRBJ1-3; no reliable D call. The CDR3 is 17 residues long. CDR1 and CDR2 from the germline V gene are GTSNPN and SVGIG (reference sequence). V lost 3 bases and J lost 0, with 18 bases in between. The chain's CDR3 is CAWRGRPGRISGNTIYF. CDR3 in DNA: TGTGCCTGGAGGGGGAGGCCCGGAAGGATCTCTGGAAACACCATATATTTT.

This rearrangement joins TRBV7-2 to TRBJ2-7; 8 nucleotides agree with TRBD1. Looked up from germline, CDR1 is SGHTA and CDR2 is FQGNSA. J lost 5 bases, V lost 4 bases, and 10 bases had no gene match. The CDR3 consists of 15 residues. Here the CDR3 DNA reads TGTGCCAGCAGCTCATACGGACAGGGTGGGGACGAGCAGTACTTC. Translation: CASSSYGQGGDEQYF.

J is TRBJ2-5 and V is TRBV5-1; perhaps D is TRBD1 or TRBD2 (5 bases each). Germline assignment: CDR1 SGHRS and CDR2 YFSETQ. V gave up 3 bases and J gave up 4 bases, with 16 bases separating them. The CDR3 consists of 15 residues. CDR3 amino acids: CASSSRGARGETQYF. For the CDR3, the DNA is TGCGCCAGCAGCTCAAGAGGGGCCCGAGGAGAGACCCAGTACTTC.

V gene TRBV29-1 combines with J gene TRBJ2-7; D uncertain. The CDR3 is 12 residues long. V dropped 4 bases and J dropped 2 bases, with 9 bases sitting between them. In germline, CDR1 is SQVTM, CDR2 ANQGSEA. The CDR3 DNA reads TGCAGCGTTGTTCCTAATCCCTACGAGCAGTACTTC. Translated, it gives CSVVPNPYEQYF.

This clone was seen just once. The rearrangement joins TRBV9 to TRBJ1-5; tentative D call: TRBD1 (5 bases). In germline, CDR1 is SGDLS, CDR2 YYNGEE. The V end lost 2 bases, the J end lost 8 bases, and 14 bases lay between the germline ends. This CDR3 region has 14 residues. Here the CDR3 DNA reads TGTGCCAGCAGCGTCGGGACTGCCGGGGAGCCCCAGCATTTT. Protein sequence: CASSVGTAGEPQHF. Full variable domain (remainder filled in from reference TRBV9 and TRBJ1-5): DSGVTQTPKHLITATGQRVTLRCSPRSGDLSVYWYQQSLDQGLQFLIQYYNGEERAKGNILERFSAQQFPDLHSELNLSSLELGDSALYFCASSVGTAGEPQHFGDGTRLSIL.

The chain joins TRBV29-1 to TRBJ2-7, with 8 bases that match TRBD2. The germline gives CDR1 SQVTM, CDR2 ANQGSEA. The CDR3 sequence is 14 residues long. The V and J ends lost 5 bases and 0 bases, in that order; junction bases with no gene match: 6. The CDR3 DNA reads TGCAGCGTTTCTAGCGGGCATGGCTCCTACGAGCAGTACTTC. It is translated as CSVSSGHGSYEQYF.

CDR3: CASSWDTYGYTF. The CDR3 bases are TGTGCCAGCAGTTGGGACACCTATGGCTACACCTTC. The chain is built from TRBV2 and TRBJ1-2; a possible D gene is TRBD1 (6 bases). Germline-derived CDR1 and CDR2 are SNHLY and FYNNEI. Trimming removed 5 bases from V and 4 bases from J, with 8 bases in between. CDR3 size: 12 residues.

This clone showed up just a few times. V and J are TRBV2 and TRBJ1-1; D ambiguous. V lost 11 bases, J lost 4 bases, and 14 bases lay in between. The CDR3 contains 12 residues. CDR1 is SNHLY and CDR2 is FYNNEI in the germline V gene. The CDR3 region is CAGSRLPTEAFF. CDR3 in DNA: TGTGCCGGGTCCAGGTTACCCACTGAAGCTTTCTTT.

This clone was picked up a small number of times. This chain joins TRBV6-4 and TRBJ2-1, with D possibly TRBD2 on 6 matching bases. The CDR3 runs to 15 residues. The germline V gene has CDR1 MRHNA and CDR2 SNTAGT. The V end lost 0 bases, the J end lost 3 bases, and 9 bases lay between the germline ends. The CDR3 is CASSDSRRDYNEQFF. CDR3 in DNA: TGTGCCAGCAGTGACTCCCGGAGGGACTACAATGAGCAGTTCTTC.